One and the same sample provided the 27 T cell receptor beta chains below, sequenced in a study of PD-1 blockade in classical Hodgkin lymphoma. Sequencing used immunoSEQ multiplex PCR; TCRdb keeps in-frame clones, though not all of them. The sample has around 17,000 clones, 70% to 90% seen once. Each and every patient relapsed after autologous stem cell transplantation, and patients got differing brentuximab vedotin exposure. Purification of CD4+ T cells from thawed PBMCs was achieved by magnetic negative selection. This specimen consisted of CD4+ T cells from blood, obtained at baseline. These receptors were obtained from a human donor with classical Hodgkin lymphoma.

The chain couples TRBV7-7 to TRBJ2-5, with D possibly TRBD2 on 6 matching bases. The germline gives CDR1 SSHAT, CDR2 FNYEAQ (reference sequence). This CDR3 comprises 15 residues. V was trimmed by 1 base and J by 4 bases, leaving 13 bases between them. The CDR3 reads CASSLDGRPSETQYF. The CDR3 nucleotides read TGTGCCAGCAGCTTAGATGGGAGGCCGTCAGAGACCCAGTACTTC.

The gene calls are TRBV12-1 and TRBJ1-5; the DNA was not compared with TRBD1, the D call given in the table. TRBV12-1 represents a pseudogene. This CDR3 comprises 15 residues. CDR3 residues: CASTPRDRGTQPQHF. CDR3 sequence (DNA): TGTGCCAGCACGCCCCGGGACAGGGGGACTCAGCCCCAGCATTTT.

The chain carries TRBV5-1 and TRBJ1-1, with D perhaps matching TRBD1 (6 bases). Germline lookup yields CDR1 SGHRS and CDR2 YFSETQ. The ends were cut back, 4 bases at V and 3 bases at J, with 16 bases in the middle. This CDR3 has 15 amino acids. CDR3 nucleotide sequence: TGCGCCAGCAGCATTCTAGGGAGGGGGGACACTGAAGCTTTCTTT. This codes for CASSILGRGDTEAFF. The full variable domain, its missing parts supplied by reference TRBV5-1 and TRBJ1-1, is KAGVTQTPRYLIKTRGQQVTLSCSPISGHRSVSWYQQTPGQGLQFLFEYFSETQRNKGNFPGRFSGRQFSNSRSEMNVSTLELGDSALYLCASSILGRGDTEAFFGQGTRLTVV.

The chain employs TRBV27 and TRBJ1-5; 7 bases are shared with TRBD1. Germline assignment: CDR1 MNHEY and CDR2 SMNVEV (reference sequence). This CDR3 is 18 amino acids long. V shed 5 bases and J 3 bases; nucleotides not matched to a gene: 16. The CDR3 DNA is TGTGCCAGCAGTGACCTACAGGGGTTAGGAAGCTTCAATCAGCCCCAGCATTTT. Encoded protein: CASSDLQGLGSFNQPQHF.

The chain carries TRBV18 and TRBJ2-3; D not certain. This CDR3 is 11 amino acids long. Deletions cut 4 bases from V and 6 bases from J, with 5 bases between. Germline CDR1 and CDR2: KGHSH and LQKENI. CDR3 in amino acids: CASSREDTQYF. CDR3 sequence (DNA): TGTGCCAGCTCACGAGAGGATACGCAGTATTTT.

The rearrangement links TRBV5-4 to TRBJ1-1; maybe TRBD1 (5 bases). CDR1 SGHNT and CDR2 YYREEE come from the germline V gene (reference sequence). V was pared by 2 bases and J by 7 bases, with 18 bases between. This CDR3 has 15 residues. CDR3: CASSLLGATPLEAFF. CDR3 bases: TGTGCCAGCAGCTTATTAGGGGCTACCCCTCTTGAAGCTTTCTTT.

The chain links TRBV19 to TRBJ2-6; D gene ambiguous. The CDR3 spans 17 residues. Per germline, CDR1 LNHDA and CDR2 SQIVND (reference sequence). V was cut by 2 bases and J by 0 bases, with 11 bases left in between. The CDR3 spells CASSIFVATSGANVLTF. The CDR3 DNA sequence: TGTGCCAGTAGTATATTTGTTGCTACCTCTGGGGCCAACGTCCTGACTTTC.

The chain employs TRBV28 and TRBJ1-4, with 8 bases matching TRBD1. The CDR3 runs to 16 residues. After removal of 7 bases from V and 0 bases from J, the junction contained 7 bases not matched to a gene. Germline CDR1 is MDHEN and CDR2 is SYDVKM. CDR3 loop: CASNTGTGATNEKLFF. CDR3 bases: TGTGCCAGCAACACCGGGACAGGTGCAACTAATGAAAAACTGTTTTTT.

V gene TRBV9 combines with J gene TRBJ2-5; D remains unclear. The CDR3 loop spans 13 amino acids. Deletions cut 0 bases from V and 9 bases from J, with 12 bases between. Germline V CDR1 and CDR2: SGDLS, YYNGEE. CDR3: CASSVEWARPQYF. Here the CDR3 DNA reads TGTGCCAGCAGCGTAGAGTGGGCCCGACCCCAGTACTTC.

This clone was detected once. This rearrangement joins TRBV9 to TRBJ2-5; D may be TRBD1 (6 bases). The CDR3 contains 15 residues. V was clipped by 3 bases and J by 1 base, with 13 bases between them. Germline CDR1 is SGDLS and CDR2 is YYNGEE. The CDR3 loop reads CASSALQGLQETQYF. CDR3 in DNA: TGTGCCAGCAGCGCCTTACAGGGCCTCCAAGAGACCCAGTACTTC.

The CDR3 region has the DNA TGCGCCAGCAGCTCAGGGACAGCAAGAGAATATGGCTACACCTTC. Translated: CASSSGTAREYGYTF. The genes are TRBV5-1 and TRBJ1-2; 7 bases agree with TRBD1. The CDR3 sequence is 15 residues long. Per the germline V gene, CDR1 is SGHRS and CDR2 is YFSETQ. V lost 3 bases, J lost 5 bases, and 10 bases stayed unmatched.

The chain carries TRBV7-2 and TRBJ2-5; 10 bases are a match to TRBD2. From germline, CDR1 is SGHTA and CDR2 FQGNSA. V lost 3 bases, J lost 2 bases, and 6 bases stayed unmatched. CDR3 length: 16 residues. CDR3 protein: CASSFGLAEVQETQYF. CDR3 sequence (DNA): TGTGCCAGCAGCTTCGGACTAGCGGAGGTACAAGAGACCCAGTACTTC. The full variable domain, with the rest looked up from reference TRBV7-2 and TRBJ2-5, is GAGVSQSPSNKVTEKGKDVELRCDPISGHTALYWYRQSLGQGLEFLIYFQGNSAPDKSGLPSDRFSAERTGGSVSTLTIQRTQQEDSAVYLCASSFGLAEVQETQYFGPGTRLLVL.

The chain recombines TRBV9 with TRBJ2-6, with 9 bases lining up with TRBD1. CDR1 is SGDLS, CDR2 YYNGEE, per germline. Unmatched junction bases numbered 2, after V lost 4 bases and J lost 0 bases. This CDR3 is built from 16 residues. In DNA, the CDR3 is TGTGCCAGCAGCCCGACAGGGGGCTCTGGGGCCAACGTCCTGACTTTC. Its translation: CASSPTGGSGANVLTF.

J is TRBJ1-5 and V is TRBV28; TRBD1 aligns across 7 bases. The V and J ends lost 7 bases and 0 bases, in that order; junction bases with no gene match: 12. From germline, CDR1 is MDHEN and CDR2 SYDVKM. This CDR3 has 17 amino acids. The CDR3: CASKQKDRNYSNQPQHF. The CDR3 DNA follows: TGTGCCAGCAAACAAAAGGACAGGAACTATAGCAATCAGCCCCAGCATTTT. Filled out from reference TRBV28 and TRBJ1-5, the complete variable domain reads DVKVTQSSRYLVKRTGEKVFLECVQDMDHENMFWYRQDPGLGLRLIYFSYDVKMKEKGDIPEGYSVSREKKERFSLILESASTNQTSMYLCASKQKDRNYSNQPQHFGDGTRLSIL.

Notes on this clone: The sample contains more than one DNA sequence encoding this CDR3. The CDR3, as DNA: TGTGCCAGTAGTACGGGACAGGCATACTCTGGAAACACCATATATTTT. As protein: CASSTGQAYSGNTIYF. The V and J genes are TRBV19 and TRBJ1-3; 8 nucleotides agree with TRBD1. The ends lost 4 bases at V and 0 bases at J; junction bases unmatched: 5. Germline values: CDR1 LNHDA, CDR2 SQIVND (reference sequence). This CDR3 contains 16 residues.

CDR3 sequence reads: CASSMTAIYQETQYF. In DNA form, the CDR3 reads TGTGCCAGTAGTATGACAGCTATCTACCAAGAGACCCAGTACTTC. This chain links TRBV19 with TRBJ2-5; a weak D match, TRBD1 (5 bases). The CDR3 length is 15 residues. Germline CDR1 reads LNHDA; CDR2 reads SQIVND (reference sequence). Trimming removed 3 bases at V and 0 bases at J, with 11 bases between. Full variable domain (missing parts from reference TRBV19 and TRBJ2-5): DGGITQSPKYLFRKEGQNVTLSCEQNLNHDAMYWYRQDPGQGLRLIYYSQIVNDFQKGDIAEGYSVSREKKESFPLTVTSAQKNPTAFYLCASSMTAIYQETQYFGPGTRLLVL.

The CDR3 region is CASSGTGDTQYF. The CDR3 DNA reads TGTGCCAGCAGTGGTACGGGCGATACGCAGTATTTT. The chain is built from TRBV6-1 and TRBJ2-3; D remains ambiguous. Germline V gene sequence: CDR1 MNHNS, CDR2 SASEGT. V shed 4 bases and J shed 6 bases, with 8 bases lying between them. The CDR3 has 12 residues.

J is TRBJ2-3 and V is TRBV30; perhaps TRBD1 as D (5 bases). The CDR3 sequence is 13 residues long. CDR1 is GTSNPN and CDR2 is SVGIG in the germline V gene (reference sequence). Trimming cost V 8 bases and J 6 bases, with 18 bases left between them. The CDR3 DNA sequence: TGTGCCGGGCGAGGCAGGGCCCGGGATACGCAGTATTTT. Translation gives CAGRGRARDTQYF.

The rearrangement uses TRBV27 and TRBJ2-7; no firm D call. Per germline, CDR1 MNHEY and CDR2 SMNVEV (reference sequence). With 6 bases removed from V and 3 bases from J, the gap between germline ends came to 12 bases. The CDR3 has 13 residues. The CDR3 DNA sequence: TGTGCCAGCAGCCGCGATAGGTTCTACGAGCAGTACTTC. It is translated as CASSRDRFYEQYF.

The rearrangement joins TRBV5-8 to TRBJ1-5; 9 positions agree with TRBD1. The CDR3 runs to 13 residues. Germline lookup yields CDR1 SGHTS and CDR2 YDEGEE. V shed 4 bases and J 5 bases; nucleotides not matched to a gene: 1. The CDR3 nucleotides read TGTGCCAGCAGCCGACAGGGGGATCAGCCCCAGCATTTT. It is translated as CASSRQGDQPQHF.

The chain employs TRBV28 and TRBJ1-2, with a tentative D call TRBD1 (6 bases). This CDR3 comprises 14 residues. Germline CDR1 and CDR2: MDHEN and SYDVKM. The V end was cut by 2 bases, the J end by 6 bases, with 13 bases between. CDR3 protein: CASSLSDRFHGYTF. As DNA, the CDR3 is TGTGCCAGCAGTTTAAGCGACAGGTTCCATGGCTACACCTTC.

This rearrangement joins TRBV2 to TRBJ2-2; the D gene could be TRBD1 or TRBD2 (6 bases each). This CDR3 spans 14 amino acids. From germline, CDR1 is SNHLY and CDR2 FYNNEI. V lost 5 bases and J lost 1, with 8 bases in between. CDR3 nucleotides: TGTGCCAGCAGTAGGGGGGAGAACACCGGGGAGCTGTTTTTT. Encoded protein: CASSRGENTGELFF.

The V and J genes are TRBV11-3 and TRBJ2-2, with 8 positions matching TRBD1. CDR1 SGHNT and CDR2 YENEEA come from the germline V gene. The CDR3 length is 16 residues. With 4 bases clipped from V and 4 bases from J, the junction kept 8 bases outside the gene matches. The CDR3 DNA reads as TGTGCCAGCAGCTCTGGGACAGGATGGGGCACCGGGGAGCTGTTTTTT. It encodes CASSSGTGWGTGELFF. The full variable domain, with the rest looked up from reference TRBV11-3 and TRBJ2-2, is EAGVVQSPRYKIIEKKQPVAFWCNPISGHNTLYWYLQNLGQGPELLIRYENEEAVDDSQLPKDRFSAERLKGVDSTLKIQPAELGDSAVYLCASSSGTGWGTGELFFGEGSRLTVL.

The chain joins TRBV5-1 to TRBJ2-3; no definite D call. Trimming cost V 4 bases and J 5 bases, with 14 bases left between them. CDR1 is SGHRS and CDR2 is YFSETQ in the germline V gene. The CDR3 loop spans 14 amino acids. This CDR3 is CASSPRPSEDTQYF. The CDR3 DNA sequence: TGCGCCAGCAGCCCCCGGCCCTCGGAAGATACGCAGTATTTT.

In DNA, the CDR3 is TGTGCCAGCAGAGCCGAGAGGACAGGCGAGCAGTTCTTC. This codes for CASRAERTGEQFF. This chain connects TRBV2 to TRBJ2-1, with 7 bases lining up with TRBD1. The length of the CDR3 is 13 residues. The V segment lost 6 bases and the J segment 10 bases; nucleotides outside the gene matches: 9. CDR1 SNHLY and CDR2 FYNNEI come from the germline V gene.

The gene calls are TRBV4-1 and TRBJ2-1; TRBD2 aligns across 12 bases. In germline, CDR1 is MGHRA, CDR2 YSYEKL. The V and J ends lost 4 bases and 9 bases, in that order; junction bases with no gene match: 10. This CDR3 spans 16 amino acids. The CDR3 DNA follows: TGCGCCAGCAGCCGAGAACCTAGCGGGGGGGCGGCTGAGCAGTTCTTC. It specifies CASSREPSGGAAEQFF.

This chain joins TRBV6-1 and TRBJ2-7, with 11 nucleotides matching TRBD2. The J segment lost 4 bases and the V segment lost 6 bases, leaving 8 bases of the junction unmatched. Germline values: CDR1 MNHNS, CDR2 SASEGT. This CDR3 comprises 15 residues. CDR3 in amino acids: CASRYGLAGSYEQYF. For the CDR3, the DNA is TGTGCCAGCAGATATGGACTAGCGGGTTCGTACGAGCAGTACTTC.